Described below is a single T cell receptor beta chain sequence and its context. The antigen is undetermined. At one end, the junction sequence differs from germline, possibly due to a read error. Both 60 Vbeta primers and 13 Jbeta primers went into the PCR. Clones were sequenced by immunoSEQ multiplex PCR, and TCRdb holds only the in-frame ones, with some missing. This sample has 57,000 or so clones; over 70% occur once, and the top ten carry roughly half. This sample stems from a study of cytomegalovirus exposure and HLA in healthy donors. Germline values: CDR1 SEHNR, CDR2 FQNEAQ (reference sequence). The CDR3 consists of 15 residues. Findings of the study overall: A later analysis showed that HLA-associated TCR beta chains had undergone more clonal expansion than equally common others. Later, an analysis found that common viral pathogens appeared to be linked with several of the most significant clusters. There were some V segments, including TRBV6-2 and TRBV6-3, excluded as indistinguishable. Prior analysis indicated that the majority of TCR beta V segments exhibited productivity approximately 87% or approximately 30% of the time.

This sequence was found in a man between 45 and 60 years old in good health and CMV-seropositive. The chain has TRBV7-9 and TRBJ2-7; the match to TRBD2 covers 8 bases. Sequenced input: PBMCs. The CDR3 DNA sequence: TGTTCCAGCAGCTTAGCGGAGGGACTAGGTTACGAGCAGTACTTC. Its protein product is CSSSLAEGLGYEQYF. The full variable domain, in which reference TRBV7-9 and TRBJ2-7 provide the parts outside the CDR3, is DTGVSQNPRHKITKRGQNVTFRCDPISEHNRLYWYRQTLGQGPEFLTYFQNEAQLEKSRLLSDRFSAERPKGSFSTLEIQRTEQGDSAMYLCSSSLAEGLGYEQYFGPGTRLTVT.